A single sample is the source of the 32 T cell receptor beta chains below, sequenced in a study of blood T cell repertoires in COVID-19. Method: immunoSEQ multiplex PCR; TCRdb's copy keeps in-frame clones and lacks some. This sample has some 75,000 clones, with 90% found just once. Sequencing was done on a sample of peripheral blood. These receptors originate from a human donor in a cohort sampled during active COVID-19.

CDR3 amino acids: CAWSKTGTVKNTEAFF. The CDR3, as DNA: TGTGCCTGGAGTAAGACCGGGACAGTGAAGAACACTGAAGCTTTCTTT. The chain employs TRBV30 and TRBJ1-1; 7 bases are a match to TRBD1. Trimming took 2 bases from V and 1 from J; bases not matched to a gene: 10. CDR1 GTSNPN and CDR2 SVGIG come from the germline V gene (reference sequence). CDR3 size: 16 residues.

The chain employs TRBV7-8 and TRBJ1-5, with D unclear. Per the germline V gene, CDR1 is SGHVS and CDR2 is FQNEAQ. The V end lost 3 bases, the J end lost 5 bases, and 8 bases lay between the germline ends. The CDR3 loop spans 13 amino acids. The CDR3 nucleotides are TGTGCCAGCAGCTTCGCGGGTGATCAGCCCCAGCATTTT. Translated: CASSFAGDQPQHF.

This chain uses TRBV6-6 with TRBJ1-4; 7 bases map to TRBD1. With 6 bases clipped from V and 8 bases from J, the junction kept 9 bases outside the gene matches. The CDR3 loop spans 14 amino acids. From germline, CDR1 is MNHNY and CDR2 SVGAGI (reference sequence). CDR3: CASRQTGSGEKLFF. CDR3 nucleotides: TGTGCCAGCAGACAGACAGGGTCTGGGGAAAAACTGTTTTTT.

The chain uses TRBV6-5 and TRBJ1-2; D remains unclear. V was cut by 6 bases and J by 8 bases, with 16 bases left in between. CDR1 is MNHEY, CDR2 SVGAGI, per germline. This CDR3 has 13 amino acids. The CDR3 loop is CASSRSDIHGYTF. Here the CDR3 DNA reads TGTGCCAGCAGCCGTAGCGACATCCACGGCTACACCTTC.

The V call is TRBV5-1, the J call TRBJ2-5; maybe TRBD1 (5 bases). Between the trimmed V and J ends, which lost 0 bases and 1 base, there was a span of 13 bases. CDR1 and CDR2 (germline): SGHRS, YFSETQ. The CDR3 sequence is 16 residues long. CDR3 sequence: CASSLGLGQGQETQYF. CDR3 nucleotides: TGCGCCAGCAGCTTGGGCTTGGGGCAGGGCCAAGAGACCCAGTACTTC.

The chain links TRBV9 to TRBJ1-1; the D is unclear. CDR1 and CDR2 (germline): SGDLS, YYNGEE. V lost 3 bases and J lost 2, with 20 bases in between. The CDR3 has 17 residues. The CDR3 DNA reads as TGTGCCAGCAGCGCCCCCGACCGGGGAACACAAAACACTGAAGCTTTCTTT. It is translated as CASSAPDRGTQNTEAFF.

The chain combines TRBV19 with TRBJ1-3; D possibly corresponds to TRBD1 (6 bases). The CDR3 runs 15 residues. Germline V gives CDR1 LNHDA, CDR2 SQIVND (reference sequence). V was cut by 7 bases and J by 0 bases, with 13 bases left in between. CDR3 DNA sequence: TGTGCCAGTACCTCGGACAGCCGCTCTGGAAACACCATATATTTT. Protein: CASTSDSRSGNTIYF. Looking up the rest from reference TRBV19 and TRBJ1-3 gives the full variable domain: DGGITQSPKYLFRKEGQNVTLSCEQNLNHDAMYWYRQDPGQGLRLIYYSQIVNDFQKGDIAEGYSVSREKKESFPLTVTSAQKNPTAFYLCASTSDSRSGNTIYFGEGSWLTVV.

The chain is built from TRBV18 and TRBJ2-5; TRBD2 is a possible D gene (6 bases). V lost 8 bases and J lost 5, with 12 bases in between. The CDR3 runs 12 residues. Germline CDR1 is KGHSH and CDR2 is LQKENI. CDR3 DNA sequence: TGTGCCAGCCACGGGGGAGCGGAGACCCAGTACTTC. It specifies CASHGGAETQYF. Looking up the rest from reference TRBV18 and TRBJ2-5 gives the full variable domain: NAGVMQNPRHLVRRRGQEARLRCSPMKGHSHVYWYRQLPEEGLKFMVYLQKENIIDESGMPKERFSAEFPKEGPSILRIQQVVRGDSAAYFCASHGGAETQYFGPGTRLLVL.

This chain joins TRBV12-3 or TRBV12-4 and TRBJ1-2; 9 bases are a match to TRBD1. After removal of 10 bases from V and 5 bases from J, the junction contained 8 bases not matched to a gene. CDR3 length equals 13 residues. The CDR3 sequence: CATTGGKAYGYTF. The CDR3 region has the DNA TGTGCCACTACAGGGGGCAAGGCGTATGGCTACACCTTC.

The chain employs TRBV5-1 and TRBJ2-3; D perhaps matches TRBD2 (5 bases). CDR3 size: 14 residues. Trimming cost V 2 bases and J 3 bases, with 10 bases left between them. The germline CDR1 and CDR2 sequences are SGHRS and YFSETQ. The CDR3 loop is CASSFGGLTDTQYF. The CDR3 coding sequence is TGCGCCAGCAGCTTCGGCGGGCTAACAGATACGCAGTATTTT.

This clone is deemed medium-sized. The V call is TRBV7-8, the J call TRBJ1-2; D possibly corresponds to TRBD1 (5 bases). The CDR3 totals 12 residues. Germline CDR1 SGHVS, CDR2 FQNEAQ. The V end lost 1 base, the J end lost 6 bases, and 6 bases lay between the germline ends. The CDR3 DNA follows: TGTGCCAGCAGCTTAGGGGGCGATGGCTACACCTTC. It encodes CASSLGGDGYTF.

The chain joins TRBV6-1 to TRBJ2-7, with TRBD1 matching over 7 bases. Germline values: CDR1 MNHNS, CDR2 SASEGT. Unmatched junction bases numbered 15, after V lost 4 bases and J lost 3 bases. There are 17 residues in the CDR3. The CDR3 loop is CASSGRTGPKWVYEQYF. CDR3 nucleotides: TGTGCCAGCAGTGGCCGGACAGGACCGAAATGGGTCTACGAGCAGTACTTC.

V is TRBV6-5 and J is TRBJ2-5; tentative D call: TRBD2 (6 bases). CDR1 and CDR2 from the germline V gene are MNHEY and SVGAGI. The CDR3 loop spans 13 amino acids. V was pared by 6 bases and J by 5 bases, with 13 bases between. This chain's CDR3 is CASSERRGETQYF. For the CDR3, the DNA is TGTGCCAGCAGCGAGCGACGGGGGGAGACCCAGTACTTC.

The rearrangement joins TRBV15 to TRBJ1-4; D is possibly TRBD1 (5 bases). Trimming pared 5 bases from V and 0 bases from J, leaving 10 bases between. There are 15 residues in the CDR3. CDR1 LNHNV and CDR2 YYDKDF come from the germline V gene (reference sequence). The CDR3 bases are TGTGCCACCAGCGGTGGGGGGGCAACTAATGAAAAACTGTTTTTT. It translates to CATSGGGATNEKLFF.

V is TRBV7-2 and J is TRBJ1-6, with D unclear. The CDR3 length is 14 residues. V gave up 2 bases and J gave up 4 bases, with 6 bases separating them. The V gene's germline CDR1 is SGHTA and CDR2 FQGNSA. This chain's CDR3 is CASSLRTYNSPLHF. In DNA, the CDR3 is TGTGCCAGCAGCTTACGGACTTATAATTCACCCCTCCACTTT.

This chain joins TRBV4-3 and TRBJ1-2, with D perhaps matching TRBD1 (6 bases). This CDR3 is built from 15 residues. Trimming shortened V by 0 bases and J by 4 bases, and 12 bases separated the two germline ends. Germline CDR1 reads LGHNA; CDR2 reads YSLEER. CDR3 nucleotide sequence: TGCGCCAGCAGCCAAGAAGGGGGGGTGGTCTATGGCTACACCTTC. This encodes CASSQEGGVVYGYTF.

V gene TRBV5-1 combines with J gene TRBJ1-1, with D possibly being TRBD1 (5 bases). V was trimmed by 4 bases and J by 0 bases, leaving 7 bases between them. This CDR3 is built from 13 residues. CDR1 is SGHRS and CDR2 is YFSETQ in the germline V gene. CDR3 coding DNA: TGCGCCAGCAGCAAGACAGTGAACACTGAAGCTTTCTTT. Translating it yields CASSKTVNTEAFF.

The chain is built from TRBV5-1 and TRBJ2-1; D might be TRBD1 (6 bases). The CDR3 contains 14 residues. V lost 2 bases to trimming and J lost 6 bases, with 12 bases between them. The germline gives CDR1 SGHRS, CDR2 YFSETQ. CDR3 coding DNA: TGCGCCAGCAGCTTTGGGACAAAAGTCAATGAGCAGTTCTTC. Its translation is CASSFGTKVNEQFF.

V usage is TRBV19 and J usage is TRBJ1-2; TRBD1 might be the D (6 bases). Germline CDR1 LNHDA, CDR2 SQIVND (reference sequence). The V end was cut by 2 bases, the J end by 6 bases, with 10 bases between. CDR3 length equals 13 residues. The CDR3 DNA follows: TGTGCCAGTAGTATAAACAGGGTCGATGGCTACACCTTC. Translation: CASSINRVDGYTF.

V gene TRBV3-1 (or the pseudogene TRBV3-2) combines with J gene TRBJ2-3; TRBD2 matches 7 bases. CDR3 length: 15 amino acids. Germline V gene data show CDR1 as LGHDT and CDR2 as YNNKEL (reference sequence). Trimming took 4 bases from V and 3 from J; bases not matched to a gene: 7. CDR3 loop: CASSRSGAGTDTQYF. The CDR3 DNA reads TGTGCCAGCAGCCGAAGCGGGGCGGGGACAGATACGCAGTATTTT.

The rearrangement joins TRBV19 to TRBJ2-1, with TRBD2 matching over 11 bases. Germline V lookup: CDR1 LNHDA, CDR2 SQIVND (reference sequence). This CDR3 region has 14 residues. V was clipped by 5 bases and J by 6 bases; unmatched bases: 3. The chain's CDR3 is CASSSGLAGNEQFF. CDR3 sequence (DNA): TGTGCCAGTAGTTCCGGACTAGCGGGCAATGAGCAGTTCTTC.

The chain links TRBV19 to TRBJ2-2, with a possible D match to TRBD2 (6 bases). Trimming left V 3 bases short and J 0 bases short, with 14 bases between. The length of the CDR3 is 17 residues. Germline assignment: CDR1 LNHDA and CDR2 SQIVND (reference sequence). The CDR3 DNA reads TGTGCCAGTAGTATGCGACGGGGGACCTCGAACACCGGGGAGCTGTTTTTT. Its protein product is CASSMRRGTSNTGELFF. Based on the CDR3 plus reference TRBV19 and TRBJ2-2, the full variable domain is DGGITQSPKYLFRKEGQNVTLSCEQNLNHDAMYWYRQDPGQGLRLIYYSQIVNDFQKGDIAEGYSVSREKKESFPLTVTSAQKNPTAFYLCASSMRRGTSNTGELFFGEGSRLTVL.

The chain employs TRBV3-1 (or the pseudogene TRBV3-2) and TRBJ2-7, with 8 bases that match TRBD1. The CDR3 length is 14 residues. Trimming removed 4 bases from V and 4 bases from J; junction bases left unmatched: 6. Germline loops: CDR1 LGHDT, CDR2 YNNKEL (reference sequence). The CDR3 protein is CASSRPGTGYEQYF. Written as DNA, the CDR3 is TGTGCCAGCAGCCGGCCCGGGACAGGTTACGAGCAGTACTTC.

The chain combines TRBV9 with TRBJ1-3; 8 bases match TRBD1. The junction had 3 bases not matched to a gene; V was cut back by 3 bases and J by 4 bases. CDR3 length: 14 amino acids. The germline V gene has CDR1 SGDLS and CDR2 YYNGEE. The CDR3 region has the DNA TGTGCCAGCAGCGGACAGGGGTACGGAAACACCATATATTTT. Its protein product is CASSGQGYGNTIYF.

CDR3 residues: CASLKRGVMETQYF. DNA of the CDR3: TGTGCCAGCCTAAAGCGGGGGGTAATGGAGACCCAGTACTTC. This rearrangement joins TRBV6-4 to TRBJ2-5; TRBD2 matches at 9 bases. This CDR3 has 14 residues. Germline V gene sequence: CDR1 MRHNA, CDR2 SNTAGT. J gave up 5 bases and V 8 bases, and 9 bases lay outside the gene matches.

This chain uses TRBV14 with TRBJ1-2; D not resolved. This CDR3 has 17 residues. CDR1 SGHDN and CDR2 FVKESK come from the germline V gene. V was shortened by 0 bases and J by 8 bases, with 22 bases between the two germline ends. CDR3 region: CASSQDLGPHWPGGYTF. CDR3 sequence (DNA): TGTGCCAGCAGCCAAGATCTCGGACCCCACTGGCCGGGAGGCTACACCTTC.

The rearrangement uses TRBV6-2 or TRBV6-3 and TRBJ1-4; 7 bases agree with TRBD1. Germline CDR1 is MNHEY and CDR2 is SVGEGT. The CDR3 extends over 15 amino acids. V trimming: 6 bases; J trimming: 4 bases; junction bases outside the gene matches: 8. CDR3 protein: CASSHTGTVNEKLFF. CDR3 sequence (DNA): TGTGCCAGCAGCCATACCGGGACAGTTAATGAAAAACTGTTTTTT.

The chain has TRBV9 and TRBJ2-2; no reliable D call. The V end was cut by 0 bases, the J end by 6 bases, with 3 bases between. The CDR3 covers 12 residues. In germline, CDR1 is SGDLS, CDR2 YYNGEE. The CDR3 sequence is CASSVGPGELFF. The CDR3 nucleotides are TGTGCCAGCAGCGTAGGGCCCGGGGAGCTGTTTTTT.

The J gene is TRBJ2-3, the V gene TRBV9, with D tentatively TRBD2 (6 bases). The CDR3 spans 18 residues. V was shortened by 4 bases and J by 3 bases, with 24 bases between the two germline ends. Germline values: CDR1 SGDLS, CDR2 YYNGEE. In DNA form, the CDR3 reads TGTGCCAGCAGCCTCAGAGGGCAGGAGGGGAGTGAGACAGATACGCAGTATTTT. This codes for CASSLRGQEGSETDTQYF.

The CDR3 bases are TGTGCCAGCAGCAGGATGAACACTGAAGCTTTCTTT. This gives the protein CASSRMNTEAFF. The rearrangement joins TRBV27 to TRBJ1-1, with D unclear. The CDR3 is 12 amino acids. Germline CDR1 is MNHEY and CDR2 is SMNVEV (reference sequence). The germline V and J ends were trimmed by 6 bases and 0 bases, with 5 bases remaining between them.

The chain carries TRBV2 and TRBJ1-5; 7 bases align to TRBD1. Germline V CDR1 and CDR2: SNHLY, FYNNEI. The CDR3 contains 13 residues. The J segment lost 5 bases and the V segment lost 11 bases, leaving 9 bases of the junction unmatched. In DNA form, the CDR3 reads TGTGCCGGCCGCCCAGGACAGGATCAGCCCCAGCATTTT. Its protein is CAGRPGQDQPQHF. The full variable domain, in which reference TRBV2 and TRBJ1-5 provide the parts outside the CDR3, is EPEVTQTPSHQVTQMGQEVILRCVPISNHLYFYWYRQILGQKVEFLVSFYNNEISEKSEIFDDQFSVERPDGSNFTLKIRSTKLEDSAMYFCAGRPGQDQPQHFGDGTRLSIL.

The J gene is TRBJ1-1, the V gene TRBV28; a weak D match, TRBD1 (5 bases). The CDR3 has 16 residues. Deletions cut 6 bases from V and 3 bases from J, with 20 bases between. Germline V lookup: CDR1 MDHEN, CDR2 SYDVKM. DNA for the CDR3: TGTGCCAGCAGCAAGTTATGGTCAGGGCAAGACACTGAAGCTTTCTTT. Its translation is CASSKLWSGQDTEAFF. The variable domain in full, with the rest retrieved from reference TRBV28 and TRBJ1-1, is DVKVTQSSRYLVKRTGEKVFLECVQDMDHENMFWYRQDPGLGLRLIYFSYDVKMKEKGDIPEGYSVSREKKERFSLILESASTNQTSMYLCASSKLWSGQDTEAFFGQGTRLTVV.